The sequence of this TCR beta chain was determined in a study of Ad26.COV2.S vaccination and SARS-CoV-2 variants. Study context: The vaccine Ad26.COV2.S was put into the muscle once, or twice with 56 days between.

Some clones are missing from TCRdb's copy, which holds only in-frame ones; the method was immunoSEQ multiplex PCR. The sample lists about 680,000 clones, 80% to 90% occurring once. This clone was observed a single time. Trimming removed 2 bases from V and 0 bases from J, with 10 bases in between. The CDR3 runs to 16 residues. Germline CDR1 is LGHNA and CDR2 is YSLEER. Documented treatment: about 20 received Ad26.COV2.S at low or high dose, single or two shots; 5 received placebo; per-sample allocation not given. Repertoires come from day 63 after the first vaccine or placebo injection. The TCR sequence derives from a person between 18 and 65 years old who received the Ad26.COV2.S COVID-19 vaccine or a placebo. Here the sequenced sample was peripheral blood, taken in a trial of Ad26.COV2.S vaccine versus placebo. The chain joins TRBV4-3 to TRBJ1-4; TRBD1 is a possible D gene (5 bases). The CDR3, as DNA: TGCGCCAGCAGCCAAAGGGGCGGGACAACTAATGAAAAACTGTTTTTT. Protein product: CASSQRGGTTNEKLFF.